Shown below are 16 T cell receptor beta chains from a single sample sequenced in a study of blood T cells in healthy people across ages (dated by TCRdb to 2015 to 2017). Library creation used 5' RACE. The instrument was an Illumina HiSeq 2500. A second about 6 to 11 cycle PCR used a sample-barcoded 5' primer and a J-beta primer mix. TCRdb cleaned the public reads at Q25 with fastp, built clones with MiXCR and kept in-frame beta chains. CDR3 protein duplicates are merged, each entry listing the most common genes and DNA. Across this sample there are just under 550,000 distinct CDR3 sequences, with 20% to 30% seen only once. Clones ranked in the top ten supply 8.7% of the sample. A further study also used this sample, focusing on T cells of mothers and their children.

The sequencing sample was made of blood. The receptors were gathered from a boy younger than 18 in good health.

This chain joins TRBV4-1 and TRBJ1-2, with D possibly being TRBD1 (6 bases). V was trimmed by 3 bases and J by 4 bases, leaving 15 bases between them. The CDR3 has 15 amino acids. Germline CDR1 is MGHRA and CDR2 is YSYEKL. The CDR3 nucleotides read TGCGCCAGCAGCCAGGCGAGCTCGACAGGCTATGGCTACACCTTC. It codes for CASSQASSTGYGYTF.

The chain couples TRBV5-1 to TRBJ1-2, with 7 bases that match TRBD1. The ends lost 4 bases at V and 6 bases at J; junction bases unmatched: 3. The germline V gene has CDR1 SGHRS and CDR2 YFSETQ. This CDR3 contains 12 residues. In nucleotides, the CDR3 is TGCGCCAGCAGCCGGGACAGCAATGGCTACACCTTC. Its protein is CASSRDSNGYTF.

The table lists this clonotype with a few counts. The chain has TRBV7-3 and TRBJ2-1; D call uncertain. V lost 5 bases, J lost 6 bases, and 11 bases lay in between. This CDR3 contains 13 residues. In germline, CDR1 is SGHTA, CDR2 FQGTGA. The CDR3 spells CASSPLPGNEQFF. CDR3 DNA sequence: TGTGCCAGCAGCCCCCTGCCGGGCAATGAGCAGTTCTTC.

The genes are TRBV6-6 and TRBJ2-4; 9 positions agree with TRBD1. Per germline, CDR1 MNHNY and CDR2 SVGAGI (reference sequence). There are 15 residues in the CDR3. The V and J ends lost 1 base and 3 bases, in that order; junction bases with no gene match: 1. The CDR3 here is CASSYWDRVKNIQYF. The CDR3 nucleotides read TGTGCCAGCAGTTACTGGGACAGGGTCAAAAACATTCAGTACTTC.

The chain employs TRBV5-8 and TRBJ2-1; 11 bases fit TRBD2. Trimming at V came to 8 bases and at J to 2 bases, leaving 6 bases not matched to a gene. Germline CDR1 reads SGHTS; CDR2 reads YDEGEE. The CDR3 is 15 amino acids. CDR3 loop: CASLSGRAAYNEQFF. CDR3 nucleotide sequence: TGTGCCAGTCTTAGCGGGAGGGCCGCCTACAATGAGCAGTTCTTC.

This clonotype was seen only a few times. This sequence joins TRBV6-2 or TRBV6-3 and TRBJ2-5; perhaps TRBD2 as D (6 bases). Germline CDR1 is MNHEY and CDR2 is SVGEGT. V lost 7 bases and J 4 bases, leaving 22 bases between the germline ends. This CDR3 contains 16 residues. For the CDR3, the DNA is TGTGCCAGCATCTCCTATCCCGGGGGAAGCGGAGAGACCCAGTACTTC. It is translated as CASISYPGGSGETQYF.

This clonotype was observed a few times. The rearrangement links TRBV2 to TRBJ2-7, with 12 positions matching TRBD2. The CDR3 runs to 15 residues. Trimming cost V 5 bases and J 7 bases; bases outside gene matches: 9. CDR1 and CDR2 from the germline V gene are SNHLY and FYNNEI. CDR3 protein: CASSPRTSGIREQYF. CDR3 nucleotides: TGTGCCAGCAGTCCTAGGACTAGCGGGATAAGGGAGCAGTACTTC.

This clonotype was picked up a small number of times. The chain is built from TRBV7-3 and TRBJ2-5; 7 positions agree with TRBD2. The J call may be in error: the DNA end matches TRBJ2-1 better. The CDR3 has 14 amino acids. Looked up from germline, CDR1 is SGHTA and CDR2 is FQGTGA. CDR3 DNA sequence: TGTGCCAGCAGCTTAGGTGGGCTAGCGGCAGAGCAGTTCTTC. This codes for CASSLGGLAAEQFF.

This CDR3 is CASSLAGVPNEQFF. CDR3 coding DNA: TGTGCCAGCAGTTTAGCGGGGGTTCCCAATGAGCAGTTCTTC. This chain uses TRBV28 with TRBJ2-1; 7 bases align to TRBD2. V shed 2 bases and J 6 bases; nucleotides not matched to a gene: 4. The CDR3 consists of 14 residues. Germline loops: CDR1 MDHEN, CDR2 SYDVKM.

The chain has TRBV10-3 and TRBJ1-5; D perhaps matches TRBD1 (5 bases). Trimming took off 4 bases at V and 4 bases at J, with 14 bases between the two ends. Germline CDR1 and CDR2: ENHRY and SYGVKD. The CDR3 covers 15 residues. The DNA of the CDR3 is TGTGCCATCAGTGGATACGGGGCAGAAAATCAGCCCCAGCATTTT. It yields the protein CAISGYGAENQPQHF.

This clonotype was counted a few times. This may be a read error, as it is one base from a much larger clone. The rearrangement uses TRBV6-2 or TRBV6-3 and TRBJ2-2, with D possibly TRBD1 on 5 matching bases. CDR1 is MNHEY and CDR2 is SVGEGT in the germline V gene. This CDR3 contains 15 residues. The CDR3 loop is CASRVSTENTVELFF. DNA of the CDR3: TGTGCCAGCAGGGTCTCGACAGAAAACACCGTGGAGCTGTTTTTT.

In this sample, this clonotype turned up a few times. V gene TRBV20-1 combines with J gene TRBJ1-2; 7 bases map to TRBD1. Unmatched junction bases numbered 7, after V lost 3 bases and J lost 12 bases. Germline lookup yields CDR1 DFQATT and CDR2 SNEGSKA (reference sequence). The CDR3 has 11 residues. The CDR3 region has the DNA TGCAGTGCTAGGACGGACAGGTCACACACCTTC. Amino acids: CSARTDRSHTF.

V gene TRBV7-9 combines with J gene TRBJ1-2; possibly TRBD1 for D (6 bases). The V gene's germline CDR1 is SEHNR and CDR2 FQNEAQ (reference sequence). The CDR3 is 12 amino acids. V was clipped by 8 bases and J by 5 bases, with 12 bases between them. In nucleotides, the CDR3 is TGTGCCAGCGACTCAACAGGGTATGGCTACACCTTC. Amino acid sequence: CASDSTGYGYTF.

The chain links TRBV27 to TRBJ2-4; tentatively, D is TRBD1 or TRBD2 (5 bases each). Germline CDR1 and CDR2: MNHEY and SMNVEV (reference sequence). The CDR3 loop spans 15 amino acids. Trimming stripped 3 bases from V and 1 base from J, with 10 bases between. The CDR3 region is CASSFLEGAKNIQYF. CDR3 sequence (DNA): TGTGCCAGCAGTTTCCTTGAGGGGGCCAAAAACATTCAGTACTTC.

The chain links TRBV7-2 to TRBJ2-7; D gene unclear. Germline assignment: CDR1 SGHTA and CDR2 FQGNSA. The CDR3 runs 11 residues. V lost 0 bases, J lost 7 bases, and 4 bases lay in between. The CDR3 loop is CASSLAGEQYV. The DNA for the CDR3 is TGTGCCAGCAGCTTAGCGGGAGAGCAGTACGTC.

The V and J genes are TRBV7-2 and TRBJ2-1; TRBD1 is a possible D gene (6 bases). Germline CDR1 and CDR2: SGHTA and FQGNSA. Deletions cut 5 bases from V and 3 bases from J, with 14 bases between. The CDR3 has 15 residues. The CDR3: CASSARDNIYNEQFF. CDR3 sequence (DNA): TGTGCCAGCAGCGCCCGGGACAATATCTACAATGAGCAGTTCTTC.